This entry lists 3 T cell receptor beta chains sequenced from one sample in a study of T-cell reconstitution after alpha-beta-depleted transplantation in children. TCRbeta library construction was performed incorporating unique molecular identifiers. TCRdb re-called the PCR reads with MiXCR, one entry per CDR3 protein. The repertoire holds fewer than 700,000 distinct CDR3 sequences, approximately 22% seen once, with 11% to 15% in the top ten. Sequenced material: PBMCs, mostly from graft donor cells, taken 360 days after TCRalphabeta/CD19-depleted stem cell transplant. The origin of the receptors is a boy under two years old who had a stem cell transplant for acute myeloid leukemia, so the T cells may come from the graft donor.

This chain links TRBV3-1 with TRBJ2-5, with TRBD2 identical over 7 bases. The CDR3 has 13 residues. Germline-derived CDR1 and CDR2 are LGHDT and YNNKEL (reference sequence). The ends lost 1 base at V and 7 bases at J; junction bases unmatched: 3. CDR3 residues: CASSQGQRGTQYF. CDR3 in DNA: TGTGCCAGCAGCCAAGGGCAGCGGGGGACCCAGTACTTC.

The gene calls are TRBV27 and TRBJ2-1; a weak D match, TRBD1 (6 bases). The CDR3 covers 15 residues. Between the trimmed V and J ends, which lost 8 bases and 0 bases, there was a span of 14 bases. The germline CDR1 and CDR2 sequences are MNHEY and SMNVEV (reference sequence). CDR3 DNA sequence: TGTGCCAGCCTGGACAGCTACAACTCCTACAATGAGCAGTTCTTC. Translating it yields CASLDSYNSYNEQFF.

This clonotype appeared a few times. V is TRBV6-1 and J is TRBJ2-2; D gene unclear. CDR1 is MNHNS, CDR2 SASEGT, per germline. The CDR3 totals 11 residues. V lost 4 bases and J 10 bases, leaving 7 bases between the germline ends. CDR3 coding DNA: TGTGCCAGCAGTGCCGGATTGGAGCTGTTTTTT. This gives the protein CASSAGLELFF.